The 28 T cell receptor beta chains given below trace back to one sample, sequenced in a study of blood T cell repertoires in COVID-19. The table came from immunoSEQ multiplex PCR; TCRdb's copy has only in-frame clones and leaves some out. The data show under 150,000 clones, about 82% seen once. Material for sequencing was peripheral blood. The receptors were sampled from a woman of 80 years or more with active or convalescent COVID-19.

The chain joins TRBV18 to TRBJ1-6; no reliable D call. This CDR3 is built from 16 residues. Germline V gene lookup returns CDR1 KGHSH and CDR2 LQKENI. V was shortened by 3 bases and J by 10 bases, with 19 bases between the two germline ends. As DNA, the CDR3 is TGTGCCAGCTCACCTGCAGGTGGCGCCCCCCAATCACCCCTCCACTTT. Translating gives CASSPAGGAPQSPLHF.

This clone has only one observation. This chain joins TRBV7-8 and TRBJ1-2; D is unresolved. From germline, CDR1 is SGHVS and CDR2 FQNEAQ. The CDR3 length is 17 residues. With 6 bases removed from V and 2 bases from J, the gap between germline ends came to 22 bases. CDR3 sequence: CASSPGIPGPSNYGYTF. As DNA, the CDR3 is TGTGCCAGCAGTCCGGGAATTCCCGGCCCAAGCAACTATGGCTACACCTTC. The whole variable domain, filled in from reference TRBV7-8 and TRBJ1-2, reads GAGVSQSPRYKVAKRGQDVALRCDPISGHVSLFWYQQALGQGPEFLTYFQNEAQLDKSGLPSDRFFAERPEGSVSTLKIQRTQQEDSAVYLCASSPGIPGPSNYGYTFGSGTRLTVV.

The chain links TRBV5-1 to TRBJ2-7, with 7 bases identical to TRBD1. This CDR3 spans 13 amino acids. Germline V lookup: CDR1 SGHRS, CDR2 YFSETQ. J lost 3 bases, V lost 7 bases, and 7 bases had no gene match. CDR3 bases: TGCGCCAGCGGACGACAGGGCAACTACGAGCAGTACTTC. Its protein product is CASGRQGNYEQYF. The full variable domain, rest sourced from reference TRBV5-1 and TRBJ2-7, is KAGVTQTPRYLIKTRGQQVTLSCSPISGHRSVSWYQQTPGQGLQFLFEYFSETQRNKGNFPGRFSGRQFSNSRSEMNVSTLELGDSALYLCASGRQGNYEQYFGPGTRLTVT.

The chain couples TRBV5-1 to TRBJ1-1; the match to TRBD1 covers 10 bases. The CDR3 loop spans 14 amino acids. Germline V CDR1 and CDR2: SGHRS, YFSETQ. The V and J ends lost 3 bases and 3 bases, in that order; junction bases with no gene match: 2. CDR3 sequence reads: CASSSGQGYTEAFF. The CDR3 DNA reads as TGCGCCAGCAGCTCGGGACAGGGGTACACTGAAGCTTTCTTT.

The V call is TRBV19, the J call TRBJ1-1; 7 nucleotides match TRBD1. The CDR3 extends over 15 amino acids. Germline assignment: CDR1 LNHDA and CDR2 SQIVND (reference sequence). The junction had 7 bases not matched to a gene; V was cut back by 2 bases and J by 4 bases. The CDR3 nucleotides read TGTGCCAGTAGTATACAGGGGGTTCGTGGCACTGAAGCTTTCTTT. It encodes CASSIQGVRGTEAFF.

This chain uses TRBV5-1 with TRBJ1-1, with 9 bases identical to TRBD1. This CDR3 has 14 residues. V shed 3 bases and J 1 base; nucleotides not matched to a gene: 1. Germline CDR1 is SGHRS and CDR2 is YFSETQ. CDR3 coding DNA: TGCGCCAGCAGCTGGGGACAGGGGAACACTGAAGCTTTCTTT. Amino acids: CASSWGQGNTEAFF. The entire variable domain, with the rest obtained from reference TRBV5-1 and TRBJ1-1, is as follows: KAGVTQTPRYLIKTRGQQVTLSCSPISGHRSVSWYQQTPGQGLQFLFEYFSETQRNKGNFPGRFSGRQFSNSRSEMNVSTLELGDSALYLCASSWGQGNTEAFFGQGTRLTVV.

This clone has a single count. The DNA of the CDR3 is TGTGCCAGCACCAAGCGCAGGGCCTCCTACAATGAGCAGTTCTTC. Amino acid sequence: CASTKRRASYNEQFF. The chain carries TRBV27 and TRBJ2-1; D is possibly TRBD1 (5 bases). This CDR3 is 15 amino acids long. The germline V gene encodes CDR1 MNHEY and CDR2 SMNVEV (reference sequence). The ends were cut back, 7 bases at V and 0 bases at J, with 13 bases in the middle.

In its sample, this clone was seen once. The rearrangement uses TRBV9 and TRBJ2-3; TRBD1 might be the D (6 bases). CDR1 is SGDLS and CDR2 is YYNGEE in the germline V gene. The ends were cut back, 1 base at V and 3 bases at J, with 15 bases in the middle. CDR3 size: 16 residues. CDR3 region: CASSVLGAGSTDTQYF. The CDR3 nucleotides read TGTGCCAGCAGCGTACTGGGGGCAGGGTCGACAGATACGCAGTATTTT.

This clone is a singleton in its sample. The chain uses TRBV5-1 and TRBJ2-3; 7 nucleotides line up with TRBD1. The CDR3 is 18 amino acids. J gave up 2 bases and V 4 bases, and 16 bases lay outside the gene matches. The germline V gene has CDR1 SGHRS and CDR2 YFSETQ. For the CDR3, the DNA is TGCGCCAGCAGCCAGGACAGGAGACAACTAAGTTTCACAGATACGCAGTATTTT. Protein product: CASSQDRRQLSFTDTQYF.

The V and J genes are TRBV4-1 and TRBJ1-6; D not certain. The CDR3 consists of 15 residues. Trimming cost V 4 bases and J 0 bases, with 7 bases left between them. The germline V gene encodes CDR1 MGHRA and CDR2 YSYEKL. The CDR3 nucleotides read TGCGCCAGCAGCCCGCGGGGCTCCTATAATTCACCCCTCCACTTT. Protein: CASSPRGSYNSPLHF.

CDR3: CAISEAGRRNTEAFF. For the CDR3, the DNA is TGTGCCATCAGTGAGGCGGGACGGAGGAACACTGAAGCTTTCTTT. The chain is built from TRBV10-3 and TRBJ1-1; TRBD1 might be the D (5 bases). Germline V CDR1 and CDR2: ENHRY, SYGVKD. CDR3 length: 15 amino acids. With 2 bases removed from V and 1 base from J, the gap between germline ends came to 11 bases.

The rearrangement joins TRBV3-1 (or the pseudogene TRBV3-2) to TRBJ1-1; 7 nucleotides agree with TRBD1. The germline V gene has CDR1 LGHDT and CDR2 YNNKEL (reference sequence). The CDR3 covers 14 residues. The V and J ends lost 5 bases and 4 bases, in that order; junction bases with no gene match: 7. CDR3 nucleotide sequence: TGTGCCAGCAGCGCACAGACAGGGTTCACTGAAGCTTTCTTT. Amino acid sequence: CASSAQTGFTEAFF.

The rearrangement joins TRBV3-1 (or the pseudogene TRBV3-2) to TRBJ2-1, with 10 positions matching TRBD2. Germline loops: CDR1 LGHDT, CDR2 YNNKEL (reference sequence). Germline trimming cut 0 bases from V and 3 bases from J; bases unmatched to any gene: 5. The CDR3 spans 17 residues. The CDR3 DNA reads TGTGCCAGCAGCCAAGATTTCCCTAGCGGGGGCTACAATGAGCAGTTCTTC. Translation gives CASSQDFPSGGYNEQFF.

Here the CDR3 DNA reads TGTGCCAGCAGCCCCCTTGCGGGGGGGCCCAACATTCAGTACTTC. This gives the protein CASSPLAGGPNIQYF. This chain joins TRBV7-2 and TRBJ2-4; 9 nucleotides agree with TRBD2. Germline V gene lookup returns CDR1 SGHTA and CDR2 FQGNSA. The CDR3 totals 15 residues. V was clipped by 5 bases and J by 7 bases; unmatched bases: 9. The full variable domain, with the rest looked up from reference TRBV7-2 and TRBJ2-4, is GAGVSQSPSNKVTEKGKDVELRCDPISGHTALYWYRQSLGQGLEFLIYFQGNSAPDKSGLPSDRFSAERTGGSVSTLTIQRTQQEDSAVYLCASSPLAGGPNIQYFGAGTRLSVL.

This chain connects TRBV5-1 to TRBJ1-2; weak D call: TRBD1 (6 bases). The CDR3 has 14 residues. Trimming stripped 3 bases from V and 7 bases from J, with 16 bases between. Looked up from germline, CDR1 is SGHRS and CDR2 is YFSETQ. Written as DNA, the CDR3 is TGCGCCAGCAGCTCCACAGGGTTCAATAGTGGCTACACCTTC. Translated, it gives CASSSTGFNSGYTF.

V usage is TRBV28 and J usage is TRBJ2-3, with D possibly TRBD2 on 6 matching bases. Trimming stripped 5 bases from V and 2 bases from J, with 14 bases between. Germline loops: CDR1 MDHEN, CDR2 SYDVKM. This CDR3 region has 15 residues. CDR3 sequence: CASSTRGSVTDTQYF. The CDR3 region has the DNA TGTGCCAGCAGTACACGGGGGTCCGTCACAGATACGCAGTATTTT. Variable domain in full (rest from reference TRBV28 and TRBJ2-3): DVKVTQSSRYLVKRTGEKVFLECVQDMDHENMFWYRQDPGLGLRLIYFSYDVKMKEKGDIPEGYSVSREKKERFSLILESASTNQTSMYLCASSTRGSVTDTQYFGPGTRLTVL.

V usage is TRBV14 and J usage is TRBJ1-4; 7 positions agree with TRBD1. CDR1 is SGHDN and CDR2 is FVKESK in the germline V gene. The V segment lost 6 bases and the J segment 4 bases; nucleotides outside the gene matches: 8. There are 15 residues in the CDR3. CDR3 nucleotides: TGTGCCAGCAGTCCCAGGACAGGCAATAATGAAAAACTGTTTTTT. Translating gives CASSPRTGNNEKLFF.

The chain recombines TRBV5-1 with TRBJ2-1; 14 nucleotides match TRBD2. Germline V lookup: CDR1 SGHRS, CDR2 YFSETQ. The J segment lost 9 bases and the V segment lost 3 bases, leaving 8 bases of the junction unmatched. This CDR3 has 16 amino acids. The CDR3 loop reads CASSSGLAGEQGEQFF. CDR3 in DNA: TGCGCCAGCAGCTCGGGACTAGCGGGGGAACAGGGTGAGCAGTTCTTC. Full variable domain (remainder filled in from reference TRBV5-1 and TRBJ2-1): KAGVTQTPRYLIKTRGQQVTLSCSPISGHRSVSWYQQTPGQGLQFLFEYFSETQRNKGNFPGRFSGRQFSNSRSEMNVSTLELGDSALYLCASSSGLAGEQGEQFFGPGTRLTVL.

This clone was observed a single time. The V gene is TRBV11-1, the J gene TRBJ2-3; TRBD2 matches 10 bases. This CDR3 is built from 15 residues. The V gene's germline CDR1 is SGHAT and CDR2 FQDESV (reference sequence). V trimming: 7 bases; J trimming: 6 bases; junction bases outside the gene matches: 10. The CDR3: CASTLTSGHYDTQYF. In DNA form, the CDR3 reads TGTGCCAGCACACTGACTAGCGGGCATTACGATACGCAGTATTTT.

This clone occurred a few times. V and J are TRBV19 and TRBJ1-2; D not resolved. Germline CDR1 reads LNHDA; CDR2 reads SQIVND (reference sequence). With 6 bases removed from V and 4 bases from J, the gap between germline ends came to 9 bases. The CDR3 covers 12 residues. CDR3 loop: CASRGQSYGYTF. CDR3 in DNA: TGTGCCAGTAGGGGCCAGAGCTATGGCTACACCTTC.

The CDR3 sequence is CASSPRGTGGDGYTF. Written as DNA, the CDR3 is TGTGCCAGCAGCCCCCGGGGGACAGGGGGCGATGGCTACACCTTC. The chain recombines TRBV7-3 with TRBJ1-2; 12 bases line up with TRBD1. The CDR3 covers 15 residues. CDR1 and CDR2 from the germline V gene are SGHTA and FQGTGA. V was pared by 5 bases and J by 6 bases, with 7 bases of the junction left unmatched.

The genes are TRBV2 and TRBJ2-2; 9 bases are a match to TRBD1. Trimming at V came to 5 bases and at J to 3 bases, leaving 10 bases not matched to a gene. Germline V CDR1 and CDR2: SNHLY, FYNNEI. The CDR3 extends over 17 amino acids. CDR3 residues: CASSTPQGAPDTGELFF. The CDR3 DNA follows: TGTGCCAGCAGTACACCACAGGGGGCCCCTGACACCGGGGAGCTGTTTTTT. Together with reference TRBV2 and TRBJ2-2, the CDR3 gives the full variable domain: EPEVTQTPSHQVTQMGQEVILRCVPISNHLYFYWYRQILGQKVEFLVSFYNNEISEKSEIFDDQFSVERPDGSNFTLKIRSTKLEDSAMYFCASSTPQGAPDTGELFFGEGSRLTVL.

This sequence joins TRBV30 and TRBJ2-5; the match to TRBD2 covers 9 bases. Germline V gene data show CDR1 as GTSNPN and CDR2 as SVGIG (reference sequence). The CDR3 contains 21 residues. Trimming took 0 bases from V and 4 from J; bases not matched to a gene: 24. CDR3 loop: CAWSVPFVVAGEAKTLETQYF. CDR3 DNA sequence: TGTGCCTGGAGTGTACCCTTCGTGGTAGCGGGGGAGGCGAAGACTCTAGAGACCCAGTACTTC. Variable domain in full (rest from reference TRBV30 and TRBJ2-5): SQTIHQWPATLVQPVGSPLSLECTVEGTSNPNLYWYRQAAGRGLQLLFYSVGIGQISSEVPQNLSASRPQDRQFILSSKKLLLSDSGFYLCAWSVPFVVAGEAKTLETQYFGPGTRLLVL.

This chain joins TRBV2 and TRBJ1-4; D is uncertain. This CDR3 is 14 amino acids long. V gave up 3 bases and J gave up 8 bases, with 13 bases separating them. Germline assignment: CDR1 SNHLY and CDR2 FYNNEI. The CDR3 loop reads CASSDPNGIEKLFF. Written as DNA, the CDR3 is TGTGCCAGCAGTGACCCAAACGGGATCGAAAAACTGTTTTTT.

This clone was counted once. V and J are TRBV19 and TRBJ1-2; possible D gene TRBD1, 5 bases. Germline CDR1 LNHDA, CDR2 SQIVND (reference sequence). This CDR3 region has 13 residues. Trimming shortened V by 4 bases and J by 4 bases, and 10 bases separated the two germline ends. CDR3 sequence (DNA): TGTGCCAGTAGTAACACAGGCCGCTATGGCTACACCTTC. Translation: CASSNTGRYGYTF.

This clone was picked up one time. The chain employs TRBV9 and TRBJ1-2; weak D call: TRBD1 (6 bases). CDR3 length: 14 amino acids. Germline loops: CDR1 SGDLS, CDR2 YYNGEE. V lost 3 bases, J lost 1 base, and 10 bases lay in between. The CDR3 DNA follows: TGTGCCAGCAGCGGTCAAGGGGGTAACTATGGCTACACCTTC. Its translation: CASSGQGGNYGYTF.

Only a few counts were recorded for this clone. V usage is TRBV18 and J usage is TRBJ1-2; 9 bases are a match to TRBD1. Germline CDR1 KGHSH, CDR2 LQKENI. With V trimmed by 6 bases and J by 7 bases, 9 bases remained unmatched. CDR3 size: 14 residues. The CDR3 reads CASSPDGTGLGYTF. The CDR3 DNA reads TGTGCCAGCTCCCCCGATGGGACAGGGCTTGGCTACACCTTC. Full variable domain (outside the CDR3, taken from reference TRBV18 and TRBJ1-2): NAGVMQNPRHLVRRRGQEARLRCSPMKGHSHVYWYRQLPEEGLKFMVYLQKENIIDESGMPKERFSAEFPKEGPSILRIQQVVRGDSAAYFCASSPDGTGLGYTFGSGTRLTVV.

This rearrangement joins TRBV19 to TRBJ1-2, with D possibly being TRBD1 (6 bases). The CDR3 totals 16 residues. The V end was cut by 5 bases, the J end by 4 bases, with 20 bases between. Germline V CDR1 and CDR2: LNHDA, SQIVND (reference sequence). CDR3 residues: CASSAITSGHIYGYTF. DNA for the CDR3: TGTGCCAGTAGTGCTATCACTTCGGGACATATCTATGGCTACACCTTC.